This TCR beta chain was retrieved from a study of CD8 T cells in Susac syndrome. Reverse transcription of roughly 0.5 to 1 ug RNA used random hexamers. TCRdb reprocessed the immunoSEQ multiplex PCR reads via MiXCR and lists one record per CDR3 protein. Of around 95,000 distinct CDR3 sequences listed, about 95% are singletons. The sample holds one count of this clonotype. CDR1 and CDR2 (germline): SNHLY, FYNNEI. V lost 3 bases and J lost 6, with 14 bases in between. The CDR3 consists of 14 residues. The Susac syndrome patients fit the recently defined diagnostic criteria for definite or probable disease. Bulk CD8+ and CD4+ cells came from magnetic negative isolation; CD8+ TEMRA by FACS.

The TCR was taken from a human donor with Susac syndrome. Source material: CD8+ T cells from PBMCs. The chain recombines TRBV2 with TRBJ1-2, with no clear D. The DNA of the CDR3 is TGTGCCAGCAGTGACCGGCAGGCCCATAATGGCTACACCTTC. Its protein is CASSDRQAHNGYTF.